This T cell receptor (beta chain) was sequenced for a study of blood T cells in healthy people across ages. A sample-barcoded 5' primer and a J-beta primer mix were used in a second PCR of roughly 7 to 12 cycles. A template-switch adaptor containing 12 random nucleotides labeled each cDNA molecule. Each CDR3 protein is one row after TCRdb ran MiXCR on the 5' RACE reads. The sample yields 1.5 million to 2 million distinct CDR3 sequences, roughly 27% seen once. This clonotype has only a few counts. The sample consisted of blood. This clonotype originated in a woman aged 25 to 39 in good health.

The CDR3 region has the DNA TGTGCCAGCAGCCCTCGGACAGGGCTGGGTGAGCAGTTCTTC. This encodes CASSPRTGLGEQFF. V gene TRBV3-1 combines with J gene TRBJ2-1, with 8 bases fitting TRBD1. Germline V gene sequence: CDR1 LGHDT, CDR2 YNNKEL (reference sequence). This CDR3 is 14 amino acids long. V dropped 4 bases and J dropped 9; count of bases not matched to a gene: 8.